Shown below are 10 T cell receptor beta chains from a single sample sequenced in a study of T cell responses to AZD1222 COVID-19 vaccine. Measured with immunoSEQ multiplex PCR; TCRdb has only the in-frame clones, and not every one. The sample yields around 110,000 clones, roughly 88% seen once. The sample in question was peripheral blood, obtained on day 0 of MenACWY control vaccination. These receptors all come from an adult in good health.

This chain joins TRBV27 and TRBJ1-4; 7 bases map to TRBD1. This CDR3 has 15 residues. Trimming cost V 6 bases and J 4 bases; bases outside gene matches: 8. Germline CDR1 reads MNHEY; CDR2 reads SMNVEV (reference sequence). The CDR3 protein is CASRSSGQINEKLFF. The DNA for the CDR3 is TGTGCCAGCAGATCATCGGGACAGATTAATGAAAAACTGTTTTTT.

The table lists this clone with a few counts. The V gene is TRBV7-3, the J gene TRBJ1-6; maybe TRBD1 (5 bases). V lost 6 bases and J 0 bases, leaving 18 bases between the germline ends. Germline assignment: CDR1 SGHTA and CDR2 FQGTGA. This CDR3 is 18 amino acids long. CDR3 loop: CASRHELDSSSYNSPLHF. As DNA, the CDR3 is TGTGCCAGCAGGCATGAGCTCGACAGCAGCTCCTATAATTCACCCCTCCACTTT.

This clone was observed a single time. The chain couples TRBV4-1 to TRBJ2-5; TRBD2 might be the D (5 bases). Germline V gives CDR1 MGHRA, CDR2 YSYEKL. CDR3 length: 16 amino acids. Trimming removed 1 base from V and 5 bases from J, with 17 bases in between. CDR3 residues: CASSQGERGILETQYF. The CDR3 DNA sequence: TGCGCCAGCAGCCAAGGGGAGAGAGGGATATTGGAGACCCAGTACTTC.

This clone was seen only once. CDR3: CASSTPGQGIDEQYF. CDR3 nucleotide sequence: TGTGCCAGCAGCACACCGGGACAGGGGATTGACGAGCAGTACTTC. V gene TRBV3-1 (or the pseudogene TRBV3-2) combines with J gene TRBJ2-7, with TRBD1 matching over 10 bases. This CDR3 has 15 residues. The junction had 9 bases not matched to a gene; V was cut back by 5 bases and J by 5 bases. The germline V gene has CDR1 LGHDT and CDR2 YNNKEL (reference sequence).

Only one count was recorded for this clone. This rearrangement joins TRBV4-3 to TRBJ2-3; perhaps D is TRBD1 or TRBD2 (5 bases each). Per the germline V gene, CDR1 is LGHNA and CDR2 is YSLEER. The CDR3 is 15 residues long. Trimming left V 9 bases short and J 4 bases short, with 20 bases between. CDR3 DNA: TGCGCCAGTTCAAGAGGGTACGGGGACGCAGATACGCAGTATTTT. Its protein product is CASSRGYGDADTQYF.

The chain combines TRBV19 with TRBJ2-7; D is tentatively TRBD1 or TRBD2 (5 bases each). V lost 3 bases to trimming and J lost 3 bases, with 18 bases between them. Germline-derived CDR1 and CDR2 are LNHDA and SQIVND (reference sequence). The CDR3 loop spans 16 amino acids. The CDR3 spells CASSIYGAAANYEQYF. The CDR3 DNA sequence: TGTGCCAGTAGTATTTACGGGGCGGCGGCGAACTACGAGCAGTACTTC.

CDR3 coding DNA: TGTGCCAGCAGCTTAACGGGTCTCAACTACGAGCAGTACTTC. Amino acid sequence: CASSLTGLNYEQYF. The chain combines TRBV11-2 with TRBJ2-7; D unresolved. This CDR3 comprises 14 residues. CDR1 is SGHAT, CDR2 FQNNGV, per germline. V lost 2 bases and J 3 bases, leaving 11 bases between the germline ends.

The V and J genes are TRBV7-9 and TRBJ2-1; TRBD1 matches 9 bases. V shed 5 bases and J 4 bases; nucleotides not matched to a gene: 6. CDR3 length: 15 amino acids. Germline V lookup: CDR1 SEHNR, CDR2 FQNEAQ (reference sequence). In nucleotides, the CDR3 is TGTGCCAGCAGCCAGGGACAGGGACGGTACAATGAGCAGTTCTTC. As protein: CASSQGQGRYNEQFF.

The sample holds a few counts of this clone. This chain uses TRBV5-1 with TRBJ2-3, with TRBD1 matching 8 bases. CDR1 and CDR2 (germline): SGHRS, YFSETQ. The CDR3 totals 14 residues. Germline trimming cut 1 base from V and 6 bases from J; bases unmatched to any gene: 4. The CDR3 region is CASSLKTGADTQYF. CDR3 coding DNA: TGCGCCAGCAGCTTGAAGACAGGGGCGGATACGCAGTATTTT.

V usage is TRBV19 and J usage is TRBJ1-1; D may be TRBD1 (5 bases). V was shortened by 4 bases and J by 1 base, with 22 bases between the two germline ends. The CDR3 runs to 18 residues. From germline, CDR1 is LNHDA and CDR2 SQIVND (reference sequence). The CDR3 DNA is TGTGCCAGTAGTACCGGCGCCCAGGGACCGATGTGGAACACTGAAGCTTTCTTT. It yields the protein CASSTGAQGPMWNTEAFF.